These 5 T cell receptor beta chains share one sample of origin, sequenced in a study of blood T cell repertoires in COVID-19. Profiling relied on immunoSEQ multiplex PCR, and the TCRdb table lists in-frame clones only, not all of them. This table has fewer than 200,000 clones, around 88% appearing once. The source material was PBMCs or T cells enriched from blood (not recorded which). All receptors derive from a woman aged 45-65 years in a cohort exposed to, infected with or recovered from COVID-19 (not recorded which).

This rearrangement joins TRBV28 to TRBJ2-2; D not certain. This CDR3 has 14 residues. Germline V lookup: CDR1 MDHEN, CDR2 SYDVKM. V gave up 3 bases and J gave up 7 bases, with 12 bases separating them. The CDR3 here is CASSFSPSVGELFF. In DNA, the CDR3 is TGTGCCAGCAGTTTTAGTCCGTCGGTCGGGGAGCTGTTTTTT.

This rearrangement joins TRBV19 to TRBJ2-1, with D uncertain. Germline CDR1 reads LNHDA; CDR2 reads SQIVND (reference sequence). CDR3 length: 12 amino acids. V was shortened by 4 bases and J by 8 bases, with 9 bases between the two germline ends. CDR3 protein: CASSKNSDEQFF. CDR3 coding DNA: TGTGCCAGTAGTAAGAATTCGGATGAGCAGTTCTTC.

The CDR3 region is CATSDPDGSGTQYF. The CDR3 bases are TGTGCCACCAGTGACCCAGACGGTTCGGGGACGCAGTATTTT. This chain connects TRBV24-1 to TRBJ2-3; a possible D gene is TRBD2 (5 bases). This CDR3 region has 14 residues. Germline CDR1 and CDR2: KGHDR and SFDVKD. V lost 4 bases to trimming and J lost 9 bases, with 16 bases between them.

The chain carries TRBV4-1 and TRBJ1-5, with 9 bases identical to TRBD1. The V gene end was trimmed by 4 bases and the J gene end by 8 bases; junction bases not matched to a gene: 6. Germline CDR1 MGHRA, CDR2 YSYEKL. The length of the CDR3 is 14 residues. CDR3 bases: TGCGCCAGCAGCCTGGGACAGGGAGGAGAGCCCCAGCATTTT. This codes for CASSLGQGGEPQHF.

J is TRBJ2-1 and V is TRBV7-9, with 14 bases fitting TRBD2. The CDR3 has 16 residues. V shed 3 bases and J 7 bases; nucleotides not matched to a gene: 5. Germline CDR1 SEHNR, CDR2 FQNEAQ (reference sequence). The CDR3 coding sequence is TGTGCCAGCAGCTTGATGACTAGCGGGGGGGTAAATGAGCAGTTCTTC. Translation gives CASSLMTSGGVNEQFF. Using reference TRBV7-9 and TRBJ2-1 for the parts outside the CDR3, the full variable domain is DTGVSQNPRHKITKRGQNVTFRCDPISEHNRLYWYRQTLGQGPEFLTYFQNEAQLEKSRLLSDRFSAERPKGSFSTLEIQRTEQGDSAMYLCASSLMTSGGVNEQFFGPGTRLTVL.